The sequence of this T cell receptor beta chain was determined in a study of technical replicates of blood from a few donors. Profiled with immunoSEQ multiplex PCR; TCRdb holds only in-frame clones, not every one. Of about 97,000 clones listed, roughly 96% are singletons. Trimming stripped 8 bases from V and 6 bases from J, with 10 bases between. The CDR3 loop spans 12 amino acids. Germline CDR1 is MNHNS and CDR2 is SASEGT. The J gene is TRBJ1-4, the V gene TRBV6-1; D is uncertain. The sequence was obtained from a human donor in good health. Specimen: T cells isolated from PBMCs. In DNA, the CDR3 is TGTGCCAGCCGAAGACGGGATGAAAAACTGTTTTTT. This gives the protein CASRRRDEKLFF.